The T cell receptor beta chain described here comes from a study of blood T cell repertoires in COVID-19. Across the whole study: PBMCs, B-cell-depleted T cells, or T cells were the source of the cDNA or gDNA that made up the material.

In the source study's methods: For nucleated cells, counts were estimated from reference gene primer amplification. Sequencing used immunoSEQ multiplex PCR; TCRdb keeps in-frame clones, though not all of them. For V, J and clone size, that table is used; D and trimming come from the DNA. The sample holds roughly 77,000 clones; approximately 73% are singletons and the top ten take about 16%. V was clipped by 3 bases and J by 8 bases, with 8 bases between them. The CDR3 contains 11 residues. The V gene's germline CDR1 is GTSNPN and CDR2 SVGIG (reference sequence). The sample taken for sequencing was peripheral blood. This TCR was sampled from a man aged 55 to 70 with COVID-19, enrolled during active disease. The rearrangement joins TRBV30 to TRBJ2-1; D not certain. This CDR3 reads CAWSPADEQFF. The CDR3 DNA sequence: TGTGCCTGGAGCCCCGCGGATGAGCAGTTCTTC.